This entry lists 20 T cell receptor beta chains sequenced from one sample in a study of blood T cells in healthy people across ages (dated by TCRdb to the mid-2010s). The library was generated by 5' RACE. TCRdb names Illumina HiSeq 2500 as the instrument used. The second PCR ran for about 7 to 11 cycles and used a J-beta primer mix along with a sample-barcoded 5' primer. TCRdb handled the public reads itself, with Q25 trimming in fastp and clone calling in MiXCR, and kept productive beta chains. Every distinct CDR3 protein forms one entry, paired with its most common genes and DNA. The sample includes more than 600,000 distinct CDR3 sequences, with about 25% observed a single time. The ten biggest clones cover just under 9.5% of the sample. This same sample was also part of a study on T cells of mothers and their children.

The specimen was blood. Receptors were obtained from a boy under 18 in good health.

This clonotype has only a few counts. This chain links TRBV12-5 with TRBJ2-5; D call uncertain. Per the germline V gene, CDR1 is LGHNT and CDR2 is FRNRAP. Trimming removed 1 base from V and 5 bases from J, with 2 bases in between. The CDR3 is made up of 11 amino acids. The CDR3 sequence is CASGLAETQYF. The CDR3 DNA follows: TGTGCTAGTGGTTTGGCGGAGACCCAGTACTTC.

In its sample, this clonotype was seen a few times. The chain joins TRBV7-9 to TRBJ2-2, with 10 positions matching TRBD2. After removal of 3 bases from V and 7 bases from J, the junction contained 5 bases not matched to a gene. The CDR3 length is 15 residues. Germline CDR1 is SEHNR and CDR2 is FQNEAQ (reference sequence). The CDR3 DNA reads TGTGCCAGCAGCTTTGCTAGCGGGAGTCACGGGGAGCTGTTTTTT. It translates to CASSFASGSHGELFF.

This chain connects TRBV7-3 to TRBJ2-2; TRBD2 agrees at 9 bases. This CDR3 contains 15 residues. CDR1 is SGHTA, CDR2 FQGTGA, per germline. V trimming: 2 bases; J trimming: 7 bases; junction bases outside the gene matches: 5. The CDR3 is CASSLAGGPNGELFF. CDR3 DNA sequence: TGTGCCAGCAGCTTAGCGGGAGGGCCCAACGGGGAGCTGTTTTTT.

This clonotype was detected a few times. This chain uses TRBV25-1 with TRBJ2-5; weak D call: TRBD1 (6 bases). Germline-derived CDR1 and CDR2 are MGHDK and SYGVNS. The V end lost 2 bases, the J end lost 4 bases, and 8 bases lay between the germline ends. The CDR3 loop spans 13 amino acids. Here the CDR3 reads CASSEPGAETQYF. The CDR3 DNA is TGTGCCAGCAGTGAACCAGGGGCAGAGACCCAGTACTTC.

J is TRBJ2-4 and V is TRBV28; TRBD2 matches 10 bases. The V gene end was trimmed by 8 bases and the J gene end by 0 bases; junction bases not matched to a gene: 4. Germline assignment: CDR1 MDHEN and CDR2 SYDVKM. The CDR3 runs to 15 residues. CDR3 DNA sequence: TGTGCCAGCTCCACTAGCGGGGTAGCCAAAAACATTCAGTACTTC. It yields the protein CASSTSGVAKNIQYF. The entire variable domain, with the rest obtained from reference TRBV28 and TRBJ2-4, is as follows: DVKVTQSSRYLVKRTGEKVFLECVQDMDHENMFWYRQDPGLGLRLIYFSYDVKMKEKGDIPEGYSVSREKKERFSLILESASTNQTSMYLCASSTSGVAKNIQYFGAGTRLSVL.

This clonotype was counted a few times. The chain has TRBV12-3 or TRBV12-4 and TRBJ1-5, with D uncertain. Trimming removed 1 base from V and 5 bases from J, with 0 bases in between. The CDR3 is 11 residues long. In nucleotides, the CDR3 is TGTGCCAGCAGTTTAGATCAGCCCCAGCATTTT. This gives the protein CASSLDQPQHF.

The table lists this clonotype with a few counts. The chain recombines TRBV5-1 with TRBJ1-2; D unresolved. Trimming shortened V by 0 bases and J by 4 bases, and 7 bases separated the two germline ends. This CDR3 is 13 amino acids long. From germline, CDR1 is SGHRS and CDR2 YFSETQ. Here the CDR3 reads CASSLDVGYGYTF. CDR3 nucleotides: TGCGCCAGCAGCTTGGACGTCGGCTATGGCTACACCTTC.

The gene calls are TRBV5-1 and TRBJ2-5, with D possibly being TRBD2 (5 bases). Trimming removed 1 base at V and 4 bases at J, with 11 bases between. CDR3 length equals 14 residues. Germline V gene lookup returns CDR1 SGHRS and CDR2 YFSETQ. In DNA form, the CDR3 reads TGCGCCAGCAGCTTGTCGGGGATTCCAGAGACCCAGTACTTC. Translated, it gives CASSLSGIPETQYF.

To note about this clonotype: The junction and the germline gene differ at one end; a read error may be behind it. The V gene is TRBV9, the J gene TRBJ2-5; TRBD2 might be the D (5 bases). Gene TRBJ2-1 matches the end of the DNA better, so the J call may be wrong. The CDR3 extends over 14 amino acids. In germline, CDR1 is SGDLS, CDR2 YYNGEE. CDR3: CASSAGKGYTEQFF. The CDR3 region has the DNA TGTGCCAGCAGCGCGGGGAAGGGTTACACTGAGCAGTTCTTC.

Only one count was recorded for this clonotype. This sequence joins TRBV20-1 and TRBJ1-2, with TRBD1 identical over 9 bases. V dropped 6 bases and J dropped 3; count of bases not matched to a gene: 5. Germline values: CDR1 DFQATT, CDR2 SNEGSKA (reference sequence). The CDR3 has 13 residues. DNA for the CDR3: TGCAGTGCAACAGGGGGCGCGGACTATGGCTACACCTTC. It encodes CSATGGADYGYTF.

The CDR3 DNA sequence: TGCGCCAGCAGCAAACCCGGCGGAGAGACCCAGTACTTC. Translated, it gives CASSKPGGETQYF. J is TRBJ2-5 and V is TRBV5-1, with unresolved D. Trimming took off 4 bases at V and 4 bases at J, with 11 bases between the two ends. From germline, CDR1 is SGHRS and CDR2 YFSETQ. The CDR3 spans 13 residues.

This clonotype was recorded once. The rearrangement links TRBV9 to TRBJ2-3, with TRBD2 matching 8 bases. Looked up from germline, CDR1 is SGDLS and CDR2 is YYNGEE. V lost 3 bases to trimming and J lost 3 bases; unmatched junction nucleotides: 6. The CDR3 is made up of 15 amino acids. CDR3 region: CASSAGSGRTDTQYF. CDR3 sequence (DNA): TGTGCCAGCAGCGCGGGCAGCGGGAGAACAGATACGCAGTATTTT.

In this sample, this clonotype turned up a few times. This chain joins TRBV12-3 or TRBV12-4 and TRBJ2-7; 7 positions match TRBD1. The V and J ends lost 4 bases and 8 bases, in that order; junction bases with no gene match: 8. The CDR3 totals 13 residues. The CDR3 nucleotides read TGTGCCAGCAGTTCCCGGACAGGTTACCAGCAGTACTTC. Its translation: CASSSRTGYQQYF.

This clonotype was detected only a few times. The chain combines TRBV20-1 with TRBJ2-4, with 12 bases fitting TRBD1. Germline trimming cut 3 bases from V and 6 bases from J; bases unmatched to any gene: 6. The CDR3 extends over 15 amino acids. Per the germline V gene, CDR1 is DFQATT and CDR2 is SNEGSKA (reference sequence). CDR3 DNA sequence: TGCAGTGCTAGTAATCGGGACAGGGGGCGAAACATTCAGTACTTC. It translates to CSASNRDRGRNIQYF.

The CDR3 DNA reads as TGCAGTGCTAGATGGACTAGCGGGAGTGATGAGCAGTTCTTC. Its protein is CSARWTSGSDEQFF. This rearrangement joins TRBV20-1 to TRBJ2-1, with 13 bases identical to TRBD2. J lost 8 bases, V lost 2 bases, and 3 bases had no gene match. The CDR3 contains 14 residues. Germline V gene data show CDR1 as DFQATT and CDR2 as SNEGSKA (reference sequence).

As DNA, the CDR3 is TGTGCCAGCTTAAGTAGCGGGAGGGCTGGTGAGCAGTTCTTC. It is translated as CASLSSGRAGEQFF. The chain joins TRBV2 to TRBJ2-5, with TRBD2 matching 11 bases. The end of the DNA fits TRBJ2-1 better, so the J call may be wrong. Germline lookup yields CDR1 SNHLY and CDR2 FYNNEI. The CDR3 has 14 residues.

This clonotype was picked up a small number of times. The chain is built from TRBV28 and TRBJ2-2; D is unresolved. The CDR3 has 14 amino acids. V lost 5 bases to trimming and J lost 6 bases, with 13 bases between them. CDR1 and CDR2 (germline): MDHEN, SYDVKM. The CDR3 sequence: CASSPVLAAGELFF. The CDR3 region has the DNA TGTGCCAGCAGTCCCGTTCTGGCCGCCGGGGAGCTGTTTTTT.

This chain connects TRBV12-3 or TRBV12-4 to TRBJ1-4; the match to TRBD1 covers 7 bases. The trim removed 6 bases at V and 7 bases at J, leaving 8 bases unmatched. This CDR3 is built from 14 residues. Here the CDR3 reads CASSLGQLAEKLFF. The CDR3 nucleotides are TGTGCCAGCAGCCTGGGACAGTTAGCTGAAAAACTGTTTTTT.

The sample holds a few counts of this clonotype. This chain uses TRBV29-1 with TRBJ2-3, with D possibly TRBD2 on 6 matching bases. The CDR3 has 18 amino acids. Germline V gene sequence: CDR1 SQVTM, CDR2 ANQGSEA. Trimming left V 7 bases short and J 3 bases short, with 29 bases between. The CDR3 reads CSGGRGQLAPPRTDTQYF. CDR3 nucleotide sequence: TGCAGCGGAGGTAGGGGTCAGCTAGCGCCTCCGAGGACAGATACGCAGTATTTT.

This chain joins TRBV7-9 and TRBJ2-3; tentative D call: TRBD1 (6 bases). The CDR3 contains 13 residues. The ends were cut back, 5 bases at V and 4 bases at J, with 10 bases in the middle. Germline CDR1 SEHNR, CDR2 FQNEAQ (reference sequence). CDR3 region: CASSVRQADTQYF. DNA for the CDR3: TGTGCCAGCAGCGTCAGACAGGCAGATACGCAGTATTTT.